These 31 T cell receptor beta chains came from one sample sequenced in a study of early T cells in non-severe SARS-CoV-2 infection. TCRdb reprocessed the 5' RACE reads with MiXCR, giving one entry per CDR3 protein. The sample has 85,000 to 90,000 distinct CDR3 sequences, 13% to 15% seen once. What was sequenced was whole blood. The receptors here all came from an adult who was a healthcare worker with PCR-confirmed SARS-CoV-2 infection or an uninfected control (not recorded which).

The chain recombines TRBV7-9 with TRBJ1-1, with 7 bases matching TRBD1. The V gene end was trimmed by 4 bases and the J gene end by 1 base; junction bases not matched to a gene: 3. This CDR3 is 14 amino acids long. CDR1 and CDR2 from the germline V gene are SEHNR and FQNEAQ (reference sequence). The CDR3 here is CASSYGTENTEAFF. CDR3 bases: TGTGCCAGCAGCTATGGGACAGAGAACACTGAAGCTTTCTTT.

This chain links TRBV7-6 with TRBJ2-1; D might be TRBD2 (6 bases). CDR1 is SGHVS, CDR2 FNYEAQ, per germline. CDR3 length equals 13 residues. The germline V and J ends were trimmed by 0 bases and 9 bases, with 9 bases remaining between them. The CDR3 DNA follows: TGTGCCAGCAGCTTAGCTCCTAGCGCTGAGCAGTTCTTC. Translating it yields CASSLAPSAEQFF.

This clonotype was seen repeatedly, ten times or more. The CDR3 reads CASSPGEGTGSEYF. In nucleotides, the CDR3 is TGTGCCAGCAGCCCGGGGGAGGGCACCGGGAGTGAGTACTTC. The chain uses TRBV7-8 and TRBJ2-7; 7 positions agree with TRBD2. This CDR3 contains 14 residues. With V trimmed by 5 bases and J by 11 bases, 15 bases remained unmatched. Per the germline V gene, CDR1 is SGHVS and CDR2 is FQNEAQ.

This clonotype was detected many times. V usage is TRBV29-1 and J usage is TRBJ1-5, with D uncertain. Germline V gives CDR1 SQVTM, CDR2 ANQGSEA. This CDR3 has 13 amino acids. Trimming shortened V by 1 base and J by 6 bases, and 10 bases separated the two germline ends. CDR3 sequence (DNA): TGCAGCGTTGAAGGTGCGGCCGGTCAGCCCCAGCATTTT. Residues: CSVEGAAGQPQHF.

The chain joins TRBV7-9 to TRBJ2-1; unclear D gene. Looked up from germline, CDR1 is SEHNR and CDR2 is FQNEAQ (reference sequence). Trimming shortened V by 7 bases and J by 1 base, and 8 bases separated the two germline ends. The CDR3 is 13 amino acids. This chain's CDR3 is CASTPDSYNEQFF. CDR3 sequence (DNA): TGTGCCAGCACCCCGGATTCCTACAATGAGCAGTTCTTC.

In its sample, this clonotype was seen many times. The chain joins TRBV20-1 to TRBJ2-1, with a tentative D call TRBD2 (5 bases). V was pared by 0 bases and J by 0 bases, with 9 bases between. The CDR3 is made up of 15 amino acids. Germline CDR1 and CDR2: DFQATT and SNEGSKA (reference sequence). The DNA for the CDR3 is TGCAGTGCTAGAGATGTGGCGGGCTCCTACAATGAGCAGTTCTTC. Its translation: CSARDVAGSYNEQFF.

Only a few counts were recorded for this clonotype. The gene calls are TRBV20-1 and TRBJ2-7; the D is unclear. Trimming stripped 5 bases from V and 2 bases from J, with 13 bases between. The CDR3 contains 13 residues. Germline V gene sequence: CDR1 DFQATT, CDR2 SNEGSKA (reference sequence). In DNA, the CDR3 is TGCAGTGCTGAAGACAAGGACCCCTACGAGCAGTACTTC. Amino acid sequence: CSAEDKDPYEQYF.

V and J are TRBV12-3 or TRBV12-4 and TRBJ2-1; TRBD2 matches 9 bases. Trimming removed 0 bases from V and 8 bases from J; junction bases left unmatched: 8. This CDR3 is built from 16 residues. Here the CDR3 reads CASSLALFSGSDEQFF. In DNA form, the CDR3 reads TGTGCCAGCAGTTTAGCGCTGTTTAGCGGGAGCGATGAGCAGTTCTTC.

This clonotype has just a few counts. J is TRBJ2-7 and V is TRBV29-1; 8 positions match TRBD2. CDR1 is SQVTM, CDR2 ANQGSEA, per germline. V lost 4 bases to trimming and J lost 2 bases; unmatched junction nucleotides: 4. The CDR3 is 13 residues long. CDR3 in DNA: TGCAGCGTTGCCCTAGCGGGTACCTACGAGCAGTACTTC. Translated, it gives CSVALAGTYEQYF.

This clonotype was counted a few times. The chain couples TRBV7-2 to TRBJ2-5; D uncertain. The CDR3 contains 12 residues. The V end was cut by 5 bases, the J end by 0 bases, with 4 bases between. Germline loops: CDR1 SGHTA, CDR2 FQGNSA. CDR3 loop: CASSLNQETQYF. CDR3 nucleotide sequence: TGTGCCAGCAGCCTTAACCAAGAGACCCAGTACTTC.

This clonotype was seen a handful of times. DNA for the CDR3: TGTGCCTGGACAGAACGTAACTATGGCTACACCTTC. This translates into CAWTERNYGYTF. The rearrangement links TRBV30 to TRBJ1-2; D is unclear. Germline-derived CDR1 and CDR2 are GTSNPN and SVGIG (reference sequence). The CDR3 is made up of 12 amino acids. Trimming removed 4 bases at V and 1 base at J, with 7 bases between.

This clonotype has a handful of counts. The chain combines TRBV29-1 with TRBJ1-1, with TRBD1 identical over 9 bases. CDR1 and CDR2 from the germline V gene are SQVTM and ANQGSEA. The CDR3 extends over 15 amino acids. V trimming: 7 bases; J trimming: 1 base; junction bases outside the gene matches: 10. This chain's CDR3 is CSAYIRTGENTEAFF. The CDR3, as DNA: TGCAGCGCCTATATACGGACAGGGGAGAACACTGAAGCTTTCTTT. Supplemented by reference TRBV29-1 and TRBJ1-1, the full variable domain reads SAVISQKPSRDICQRGTSLTIQCQVDSQVTMMFWYRQQPGQSLTLIATANQGSEATYESGFVIDKFPISRPNLTFSTLTVSNMSPEDSSIYLCSAYIRTGENTEAFFGQGTRLTVV.

The genes are TRBV19 and TRBJ2-1; D not resolved. Germline V lookup: CDR1 LNHDA, CDR2 SQIVND (reference sequence). Trimming took 4 bases from V and 9 from J, leaving 22 bases between them. The CDR3 extends over 16 amino acids. The CDR3 here is CASSTNQRVRRVEQFF. CDR3 sequence (DNA): TGTGCCAGTAGTACTAATCAAAGGGTCCGTCGGGTTGAGCAGTTCTTC.

The chain employs TRBV20-1 and TRBJ2-1, with TRBD2 matching 11 bases. V shed 5 bases and J 3 bases; nucleotides not matched to a gene: 3. Germline V gives CDR1 DFQATT, CDR2 SNEGSKA (reference sequence). The CDR3 has 14 residues. CDR3 coding DNA: TGCAGTGCTGTGGGACTAGCGGACTACAATGAGCAGTTCTTC. Amino acids: CSAVGLADYNEQFF.

The CDR3 region is CSVVVSGDYEQYF. CDR3 bases: TGCAGCGTTGTCGTATCAGGGGACTACGAGCAGTACTTC. V usage is TRBV29-1 and J usage is TRBJ2-7; D possibly corresponds to TRBD1 (6 bases). The CDR3 loop spans 13 amino acids. V lost 4 bases and J lost 3, with 13 bases in between. Germline loops: CDR1 SQVTM, CDR2 ANQGSEA.

This clonotype was observed once. The chain combines TRBV29-1 with TRBJ2-1; 7 positions agree with TRBD2. Germline trimming cut 4 bases from V and 7 bases from J; bases unmatched to any gene: 7. The CDR3 covers 13 residues. CDR1 is SQVTM and CDR2 is ANQGSEA in the germline V gene. The CDR3 DNA sequence: TGCAGCGTTGCCGGGACTAAGGGGAATGAGCAGTTCTTC. This gives the protein CSVAGTKGNEQFF.

The chain is built from TRBV27 and TRBJ2-2; weak D call: TRBD1 (6 bases). V was trimmed by 1 base and J by 0 bases, leaving 9 bases between them. Germline CDR1 and CDR2: MNHEY and SMNVEV (reference sequence). This CDR3 has 16 amino acids. The CDR3 nucleotides read TGTGCCAGCAGTTTATACGCAGGGGCGAACACCGGGGAGCTGTTTTTT. Translation gives CASSLYAGANTGELFF.

A few counts support this clonotype. This sequence joins TRBV19 and TRBJ2-7; weak D call: TRBD1 (6 bases). This CDR3 region has 12 residues. Between the trimmed V and J ends, which lost 4 bases and 6 bases, there was a span of 10 bases. The germline CDR1 and CDR2 sequences are LNHDA and SQIVND (reference sequence). This CDR3 reads CASSTGQIEQYF. The CDR3 bases are TGTGCCAGTAGTACAGGACAGATCGAGCAGTACTTC.

This clonotype appeared a few times. This chain links TRBV6-1 with TRBJ1-2, with D possibly being TRBD1 (6 bases). Germline CDR1 MNHNS, CDR2 SASEGT. Deletions cut 11 bases from V and 5 bases from J, with 18 bases between. CDR3 size: 13 residues. The CDR3 sequence: CAARGSGVYGYTF. CDR3 coding DNA: TGTGCCGCCAGGGGTTCCGGTGTTTATGGCTACACCTTC.

Only a few counts were recorded for this clonotype. The genes are TRBV20-1 and TRBJ2-5; 9 bases map to TRBD2. The CDR3 totals 16 residues. Per germline, CDR1 DFQATT and CDR2 SNEGSKA (reference sequence). J was trimmed by 9 bases and V by 5 bases; bases with no gene match: 19. In DNA, the CDR3 is TGCAGTGCTCCCTTAGCGGGAGACCCGTCGGCCTTGGCCCAGTACTTC. This gives the protein CSAPLAGDPSALAQYF.

This clonotype was seen at least ten times. This chain links TRBV7-9 with TRBJ2-3; D is undetermined. The germline V gene has CDR1 SEHNR and CDR2 FQNEAQ (reference sequence). Trimming shortened V by 5 bases and J by 8 bases, and 8 bases separated the two germline ends. CDR3 size: 11 residues. Here the CDR3 reads CASSLGSTQYF. The DNA of the CDR3 is TGTGCCAGCAGCCTGGGCAGTACGCAGTATTTT.

The table lists this clonotype with a few counts. This chain links TRBV29-1 with TRBJ1-1, with D perhaps TRBD1 (5 bases). The V gene's germline CDR1 is SQVTM and CDR2 ANQGSEA. Trimming shortened V by 3 bases and J by 7 bases, and 18 bases separated the two germline ends. The CDR3 has 14 residues. CDR3 residues: CSVEGRVKTLEAFF. For the CDR3, the DNA is TGCAGCGTTGAGGGCAGGGTAAAGACACTTGAAGCTTTCTTT. The full variable domain, its missing parts supplied by reference TRBV29-1 and TRBJ1-1, is SAVISQKPSRDICQRGTSLTIQCQVDSQVTMMFWYRQQPGQSLTLIATANQGSEATYESGFVIDKFPISRPNLTFSTLTVSNMSPEDSSIYLCSVEGRVKTLEAFFGQGTRLTVV.

Only a few counts were recorded for this clonotype. This chain links TRBV7-2 with TRBJ2-4; D is tentatively TRBD1 or TRBD2 (5 bases each). Germline CDR1 is SGHTA and CDR2 is FQGNSA. The V end lost 1 base, the J end lost 1 base, and 11 bases lay between the germline ends. This CDR3 is built from 16 residues. Here the CDR3 DNA reads TGTGCCAGCAGCTTAGTACGGGACCTGGCCAAAAACATTCAGTACTTC. It codes for CASSLVRDLAKNIQYF.

CDR3 sequence (DNA): TGTGCCAGCAGCTTCAGGGTGTGGGGGGGCAACACTGAAGCTTTCTTT. This codes for CASSFRVWGGNTEAFF. This chain connects TRBV7-6 to TRBJ1-1; TRBD1 is a possible D gene (6 bases). Germline assignment: CDR1 SGHVS and CDR2 FNYEAQ. V gave up 3 bases and J gave up 2 bases, with 16 bases separating them. The CDR3 is made up of 16 amino acids.

This clonotype was observed a handful of times. This chain uses TRBV2 with TRBJ1-1, with D hard to call. Looked up from germline, CDR1 is SNHLY and CDR2 is FYNNEI. The CDR3 contains 10 residues. Trimming stripped 8 bases from V and 6 bases from J, with 7 bases between. CDR3 in DNA: TGTGCCAGCCAGGTGGCTGAAGCTTTCTTT. This gives the protein CASQVAEAFF.

In this sample, this clonotype turned up many times. The chain combines TRBV29-1 with TRBJ2-1; 12 nucleotides align to TRBD2. This CDR3 comprises 15 residues. CDR1 is SQVTM and CDR2 is ANQGSEA in the germline V gene. Trimming at V came to 4 bases and at J to 6 bases, leaving 7 bases not matched to a gene. The CDR3 DNA reads TGCAGCGTTGTGACTAGCGGGAGTCTCACCAATGAGCAGTTCTTC. Translation: CSVVTSGSLTNEQFF.

This clonotype was counted a single time. The chain recombines TRBV5-1 with TRBJ2-1, with 10 bases matching TRBD2. This CDR3 has 16 amino acids. Germline CDR1 reads SGHRS; CDR2 reads YFSETQ. The ends lost 4 bases at V and 1 base at J; junction bases unmatched: 5. DNA of the CDR3: TGCGCCAGCAGCCTACGGACTAGCGGATCCTACAATGAGCAGTTCTTC. It yields the protein CASSLRTSGSYNEQFF.

This clonotype was detected a few times. This rearrangement joins TRBV6-5 to TRBJ2-7; a weak D match, TRBD1 (6 bases). Germline V gene data show CDR1 as MNHEY and CDR2 as SVGAGI. CDR3 size: 14 residues. V was cut by 4 bases and J by 2 bases, with 12 bases left in between. CDR3 coding DNA: TGTGCCAGCAGTTCCTTCGGACAGACCTACGAGCAGTACTTC. Its protein product is CASSSFGQTYEQYF.

This clonotype was seen ten or more times. V usage is TRBV6-2 or TRBV6-3 and J usage is TRBJ2-7, with 7 bases identical to TRBD1. CDR3 length: 15 amino acids. The V gene end was trimmed by 4 bases and the J gene end by 3 bases; junction bases not matched to a gene: 9. From germline, CDR1 is MNHEY and CDR2 SVGEGT. The CDR3, as DNA: TGTGCCAGCAGTTCCGACAGGGCGGCGTACTACGAGCAGTACTTC. Protein: CASSSDRAAYYEQYF.

This clonotype came up many times. The chain has TRBV7-3 and TRBJ2-1; 15 positions match TRBD2. This CDR3 is 16 amino acids long. Trimming removed 4 bases from V and 9 bases from J; junction bases left unmatched: 7. Germline V gives CDR1 SGHTA, CDR2 FQGTGA. The CDR3 nucleotides read TGTGCCAGCAGCTCCGGGGGACTAGCGGGAGGAGGTGAGCAGTTCTTC. Its protein product is CASSSGGLAGGGEQFF.

In this sample, this clonotype turned up a few times. The V gene is TRBV20-1, the J gene TRBJ2-5; TRBD2 aligns across 13 bases. The germline V gene has CDR1 DFQATT and CDR2 SNEGSKA (reference sequence). The ends lost 6 bases at V and 1 base at J; junction bases unmatched: 5. This CDR3 is 15 amino acids long. The CDR3 DNA follows: TGCAGTGCCCCGACTAGCGGGAGGTTCCAAGAGACCCAGTACTTC. It codes for CSAPTSGRFQETQYF.